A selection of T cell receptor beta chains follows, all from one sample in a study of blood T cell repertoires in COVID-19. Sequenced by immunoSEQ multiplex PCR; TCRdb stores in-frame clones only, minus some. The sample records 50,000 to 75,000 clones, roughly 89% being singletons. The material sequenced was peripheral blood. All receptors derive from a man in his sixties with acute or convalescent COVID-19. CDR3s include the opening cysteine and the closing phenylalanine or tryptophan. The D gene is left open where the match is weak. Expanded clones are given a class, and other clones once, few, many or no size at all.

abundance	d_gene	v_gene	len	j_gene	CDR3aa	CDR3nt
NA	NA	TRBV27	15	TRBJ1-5	CASSLSGHINQPQHF	TGTGCCAGCAGTTTATCGGGACATATTAATCAGCCCCAGCATTTT
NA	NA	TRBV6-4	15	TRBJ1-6	CASSVRDGQGSPLHF	TGTGCCAGCAGTGTCCGGGACGGGCAGGGGTCACCCCTCCACTTT
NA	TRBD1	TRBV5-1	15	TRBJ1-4	CASSIQGSANEKLFF	TGCGCCAGCAGCATACAGGGGTCAGCTAATGAAAAACTGTTTTTT
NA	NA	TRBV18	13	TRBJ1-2	CASSADSGYGYTF	TGTGCCAGCTCGGCGGACAGCGGCTACGGCTACACCTTC
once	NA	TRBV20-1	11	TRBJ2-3	CSARFTDTQYF	TGCAGTGCCAGGTTCACAGATACGCAGTATTTT
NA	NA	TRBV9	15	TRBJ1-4	CASSVAGTGGEKLFF	TGTGCCAGCAGCGTAGCAGGCACCGGGGGTGAAAAACTGTTTTTT
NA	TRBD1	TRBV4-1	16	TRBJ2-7	CASSPHGQGSSGEQYF	TGCGCCAGCAGCCCACATGGACAGGGATCGTCAGGGGAGCAGTACTTC
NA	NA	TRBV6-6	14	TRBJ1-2	CASSPQTGSKGYTF	TGTGCCAGCAGCCCCCAGACAGGTTCGAAGGGCTACACCTTC
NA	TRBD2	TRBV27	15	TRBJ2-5	CASSWQRGGQETQYF	TGTGCCAGCAGTTGGCAGCGGGGGGGCCAAGAGACCCAGTACTTC
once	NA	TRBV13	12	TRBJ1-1	CASTDSNTEAFF	TGTGCCAGCACGGACTCGAACACTGAAGCTTTCTTT
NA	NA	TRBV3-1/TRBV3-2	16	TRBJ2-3	CASRQQAWMPTDTQYF	TGTGCCAGCAGGCAACAGGCCTGGATGCCCACAGATACGCAGTATTTT
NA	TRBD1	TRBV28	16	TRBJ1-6	CASSYRTTGGRSPLHF	TGTGCCAGCAGTTATCGGACTACAGGGGGCAGGTCACCCCTCCACTTT
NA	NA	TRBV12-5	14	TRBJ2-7	CASGLNGGPEEQYF	TGTGCTAGTGGTTTGAATGGTGGGCCTGAGGAGCAGTACTTC
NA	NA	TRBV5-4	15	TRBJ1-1	CASSPYGGMNTEAFF	TGTGCCAGCAGCCCGTACGGGGGAATGAACACTGAAGCTTTCTTT
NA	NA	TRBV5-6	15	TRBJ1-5	CASSLGLYSNQPQHF	TGTGCCAGCAGCTTGGGACTGTATAGCAATCAGCCCCAGCATTTT
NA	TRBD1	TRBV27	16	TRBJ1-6	CASSLPQGTGGSPLHF	TGTGCCAGCAGTTTACCCCAGGGTACAGGGGGATCACCCCTCCACTTT
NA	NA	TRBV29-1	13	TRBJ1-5	CSVSAGVNQPQHF	TGCAGCGTTAGTGCAGGGGTCAATCAGCCCCAGCATTTT
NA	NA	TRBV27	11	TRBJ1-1	CASSNRAEAFF	TGTGCCAGCAGTAACCGAGCAGAAGCTTTCTTT
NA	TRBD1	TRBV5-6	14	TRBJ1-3	CASSLGTGRNTIYF	TGTGCCAGCAGCTTAGGGACAGGAAGAAACACCATATATTTT
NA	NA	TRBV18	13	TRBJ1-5	CASSPPGGQPQHF	TGTGCCAGCTCACCACCGGGGGGTCAGCCCCAGCATTTT
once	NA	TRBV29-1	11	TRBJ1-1	CSARKNTEAFF	TGCAGCGCCCGTAAGAACACTGAAGCTTTCTTT
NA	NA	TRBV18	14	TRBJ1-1	CASSPGGRGTEAFF	TGTGCCAGCTCACCAGGGGGCCGTGGCACTGAAGCTTTCTTT
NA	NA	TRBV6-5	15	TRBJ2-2	CASRPDRSNTGELFF	TGTGCCAGCAGACCCGACAGGTCGAACACCGGGGAGCTGTTTTTT
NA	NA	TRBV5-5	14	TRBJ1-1	CASSPQGANTEAFF	TGTGCCAGCAGCCCACAGGGTGCGAACACTGAAGCTTTCTTT
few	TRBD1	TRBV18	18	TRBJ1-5	CASSPPGQGTVSNQPQHF	TGTGCCAGCTCACCACCGGGACAGGGTACAGTCAGCAATCAGCCCCAGCATTTT
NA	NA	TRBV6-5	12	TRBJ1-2	CASSKQGNGYTF	TGTGCCAGCAGCAAACAGGGTAATGGCTACACCTTC
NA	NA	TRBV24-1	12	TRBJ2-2	CATSKGTGELFF	TGTGCCACCAGTAAGGGGACCGGGGAGCTGTTTTTT
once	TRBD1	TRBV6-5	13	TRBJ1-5	CASSGTANQPQHF	TGTGCCAGCAGCGGGACAGCCAATCAGCCCCAGCATTTT
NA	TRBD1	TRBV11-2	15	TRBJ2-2	CASSTRGSNTGELFF	TGTGCCAGCAGCACCAGGGGGTCGAACACCGGGGAGCTGTTTTTT
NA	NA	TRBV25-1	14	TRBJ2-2	CASTTQTVGGELFF	TGTGCCAGCACCACCCAGACAGTTGGCGGGGAGCTGTTTTTT
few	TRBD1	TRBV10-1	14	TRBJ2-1	CASSEGTGLGEQFF	TGCGCCAGCAGTGAGGGGACAGGGCTGGGGGAGCAGTTCTTC
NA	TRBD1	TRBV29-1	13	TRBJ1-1	CSVTGGSVTEAFF	TGCAGCGTAACAGGGGGCAGTGTCACTGAAGCTTTCTTT
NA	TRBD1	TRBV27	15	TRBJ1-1	CASNRRQGFSTEAFF	TGTGCCAGCAATAGGAGACAGGGTTTTTCCACTGAAGCTTTCTTT
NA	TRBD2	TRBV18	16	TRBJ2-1	CASSPNSGGAYNEQFF	TGTGCCAGCTCACCTAATAGCGGGGGGGCCTACAATGAGCAGTTCTTC
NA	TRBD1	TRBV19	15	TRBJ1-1	CASSTSPGGRTEAFF	TGTGCCAGTAGTACCTCCCCAGGGGGGAGGACTGAAGCTTTCTTT
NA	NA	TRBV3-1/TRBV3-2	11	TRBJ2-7	CASSQSYEQYF	TGTGCCAGCAGCCAATCATACGAGCAGTACTTC
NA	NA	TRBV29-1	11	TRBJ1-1	CSVDKNTEAFF	TGCAGCGTTGATAAGAACACTGAAGCTTTCTTT
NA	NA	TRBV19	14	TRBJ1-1	CASRTPGQNTEAFF	TGTGCCAGTAGGACTCCGGGACAGAACACTGAAGCTTTCTTT
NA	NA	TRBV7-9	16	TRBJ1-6	CASSSTLGDILLHLHF	TGTGCCAGCAGCTCTACGCTGGGGGACATCTTGCTTCACCTCCACTTT
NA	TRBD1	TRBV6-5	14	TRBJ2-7	CASGPGQGAYEQYF	TGTGCCAGCGGGCCGGGACAGGGAGCCTACGAGCAGTACTTC
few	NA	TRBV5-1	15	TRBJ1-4	CASSLTGRDFEKLFF	TGCGCCAGCAGCTTGACAGGACGAGACTTTGAAAAACTGTTTTTT
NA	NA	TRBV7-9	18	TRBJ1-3	CASSLGDSLPLSGNTIYF	TGTGCCAGCAGCTTAGGAGACAGTCTTCCGTTAAGTGGAAACACCATATATTTT
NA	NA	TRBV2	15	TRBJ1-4	CASSVTGLANEKLFF	TGTGCCAGCAGTGTAACGGGGTTGGCTAATGAAAAACTGTTTTTT
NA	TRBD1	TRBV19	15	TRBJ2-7	CASSIGTGDSYEQYF	TGTGCCAGTAGTATCGGGACAGGGGATTCCTACGAGCAGTACTTC
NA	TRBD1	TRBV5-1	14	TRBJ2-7	CASSLAGTGGEQYF	TGCGCCAGCAGCTTGGCAGGGACAGGAGGGGAGCAGTACTTC
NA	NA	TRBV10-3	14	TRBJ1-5	CAISEFQGDQPQHF	TGTGCCATCAGTGAGTTCCAGGGCGATCAGCCCCAGCATTTT